The 13 T cell receptor beta chains listed next were all sequenced from one sample in a study of blood T cells in healthy people across ages. Primers used in a second PCR of about 6 to 11 cycles were a sample-barcoded 5' primer and a J-beta primer mix. TCRdb redid the calling of the 5' RACE reads with MiXCR, one entry per CDR3 protein. This sample yields about 1.8 million distinct CDR3 sequences, of which about 50% are seen a single time; less than 2.5% belongs to the top ten. The sequencing sample was made of blood. The receptors were sampled from a woman aged 40 to 50 in good health.

The J gene is TRBJ1-2, the V gene TRBV6-5; no firm D call. The germline V and J ends were trimmed by 2 bases and 0 bases, with 10 bases remaining between them. This CDR3 has 15 amino acids. Germline CDR1 MNHEY, CDR2 SVGAGI. CDR3 DNA: TGTGCCAGCAGTTACGATGCGAGCCCTAACTATGGCTACACCTTC. Protein product: CASSYDASPNYGYTF.

The rearrangement uses TRBV20-1 and TRBJ1-2; possibly TRBD1 for D (5 bases). The V gene's germline CDR1 is DFQATT and CDR2 SNEGSKA (reference sequence). The CDR3 has 14 residues. V lost 0 bases to trimming and J lost 8 bases, with 16 bases between them. CDR3 residues: CSARDGAGDGGYTF. DNA for the CDR3: TGCAGTGCTAGAGATGGGGCCGGGGATGGAGGCTACACCTTC.

The table lists this clonotype with a few counts. The V call is TRBV9, the J call TRBJ2-1; 8 bases are a match to TRBD2. V trimming: 0 bases; J trimming: 5 bases; junction bases outside the gene matches: 4. The CDR3 is 15 amino acids. Germline CDR1 is SGDLS and CDR2 is YYNGEE. The CDR3 here is CASSVAGGPNNEQFF. CDR3 sequence (DNA): TGTGCCAGCAGCGTAGCGGGGGGGCCGAACAATGAGCAGTTCTTC.

The sample holds a few counts of this clonotype. The chain recombines TRBV6-5 with TRBJ2-5; tentatively, D is TRBD1 (5 bases). The length of the CDR3 is 15 residues. V lost 6 bases, J lost 1 base, and 15 bases lay in between. The germline gives CDR1 MNHEY, CDR2 SVGAGI. CDR3 loop: CASRLLQGAQETQYF. The CDR3 nucleotides are TGTGCCAGCAGATTACTCCAGGGTGCCCAAGAGACCCAGTACTTC.

This chain connects TRBV6-6 to TRBJ1-4; 8 bases are a match to TRBD1. CDR1 MNHNY and CDR2 SVGAGI come from the germline V gene (reference sequence). The CDR3 is made up of 12 amino acids. CDR3 region: CAITDRGEKLFF. The DNA of the CDR3 is TGTGCGATTACCGACAGGGGTGAAAAACTGTTTTTT.

This clonotype has just one count. The V call is TRBV20-1, the J call TRBJ1-1, with D tentatively TRBD1 (5 bases). The V end was cut by 0 bases, the J end by 4 bases, with 21 bases between. The CDR3 loop spans 17 amino acids. The germline CDR1 and CDR2 sequences are DFQATT and SNEGSKA (reference sequence). The CDR3: CSARDPRLGGGGTEAFF. Here the CDR3 DNA reads TGCAGTGCTAGAGACCCCCGGCTGGGTGGTGGGGGCACTGAAGCTTTCTTT.

This sequence joins TRBV6-2 or TRBV6-3 and TRBJ2-3, with D possibly being TRBD1 (5 bases). Germline V gene data show CDR1 as MNHEY and CDR2 as SVGEGT. CDR3 length equals 13 residues. Trimming shortened V by 7 bases and J by 9 bases, and 17 bases separated the two germline ends. The chain's CDR3 is CASTGTGSSTQYF. The CDR3 nucleotides are TGTGCCAGCACCGGAACAGGTTCCAGCACGCAGTATTTT.

The V call is TRBV4-3, the J call TRBJ1-2, with a weak D call TRBD1 (5 bases). V was cut by 6 bases and J by 2 bases, with 13 bases left in between. CDR3 length: 14 residues. Looked up from germline, CDR1 is LGHNA and CDR2 is YSLEER. CDR3 sequence: CASRRTTGNYGYTF. The CDR3 region has the DNA TGCGCCAGCAGACGGACCACAGGAAACTATGGCTACACCTTC.

The CDR3 reads CASSLVSRGAAYEQYF. Here the CDR3 DNA reads TGTGCCAGCAGCCTTGTGTCGCGGGGGGCCGCCTACGAGCAGTACTTC. The chain employs TRBV7-2 and TRBJ2-7; 8 bases are shared with TRBD2. The length of the CDR3 is 16 residues. Germline CDR1 is SGHTA and CDR2 is FQGNSA. Losses at the gene ends were 5 bases for V and 2 bases for J; bases not matched to a gene: 11.

This clonotype came up a few times. The V gene is TRBV18, the J gene TRBJ1-1; 7 nucleotides align to TRBD1. V gave up 3 bases and J gave up 4 bases; unmatched junction bases: 2. This CDR3 region has 13 residues. CDR1 is KGHSH and CDR2 is LQKENI in the germline V gene. The CDR3 sequence: CASSPGQLTEAFF. The CDR3 DNA reads as TGTGCCAGCTCACCGGGACAGCTCACTGAAGCTTTCTTT.

V gene TRBV4-3 combines with J gene TRBJ2-1, with 11 nucleotides matching TRBD2. The CDR3 contains 17 residues. Germline values: CDR1 LGHNA, CDR2 YSLEER. V trimming: 2 bases; J trimming: 5 bases; junction bases outside the gene matches: 8. For the CDR3, the DNA is TGCGCCAGCAGCCAAAACATTATAGCGGGGGGGGACAATGAGCAGTTCTTC. Protein: CASSQNIIAGGDNEQFF.

This chain links TRBV13 with TRBJ2-1; the D gene is possibly TRBD1 (6 bases). Trimming pared 6 bases from V and 0 bases from J, leaving 12 bases between. Germline CDR1 reads PRHDT; CDR2 reads FYEKMQ (reference sequence). The CDR3 runs to 15 residues. The CDR3 spells CASSRTVSSYNEQFF. In DNA, the CDR3 is TGTGCCAGCAGTCGGACAGTGAGCTCCTACAATGAGCAGTTCTTC.

This clonotype was seen more than once but under ten times. The chain combines TRBV6-1 with TRBJ2-1; no clear D. The V gene lost 5 bases and the J gene lost 4 bases, with 15 bases spanning the gap. Germline assignment: CDR1 MNHNS and CDR2 SASEGT. This CDR3 has 15 amino acids. This CDR3 reads CASSLETGPYNEQFF. The CDR3 coding sequence is TGTGCCAGCAGTCTAGAGACCGGCCCATACAATGAGCAGTTCTTC.